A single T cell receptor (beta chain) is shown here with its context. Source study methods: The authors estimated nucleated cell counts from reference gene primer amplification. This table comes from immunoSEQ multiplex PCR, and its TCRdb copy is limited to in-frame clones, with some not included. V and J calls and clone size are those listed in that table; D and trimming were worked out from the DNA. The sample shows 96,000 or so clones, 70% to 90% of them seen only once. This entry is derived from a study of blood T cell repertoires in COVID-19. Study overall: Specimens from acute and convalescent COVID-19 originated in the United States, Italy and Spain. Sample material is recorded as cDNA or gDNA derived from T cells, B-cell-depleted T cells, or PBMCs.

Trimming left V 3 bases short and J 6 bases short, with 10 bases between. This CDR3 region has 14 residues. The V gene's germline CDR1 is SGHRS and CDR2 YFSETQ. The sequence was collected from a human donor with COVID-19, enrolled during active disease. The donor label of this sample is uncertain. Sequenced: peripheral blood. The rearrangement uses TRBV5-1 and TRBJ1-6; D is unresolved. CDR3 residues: CASSSGVANSPLHF. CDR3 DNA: TGCGCCAGCAGCTCGGGAGTAGCTAATTCACCCCTCCACTTT.